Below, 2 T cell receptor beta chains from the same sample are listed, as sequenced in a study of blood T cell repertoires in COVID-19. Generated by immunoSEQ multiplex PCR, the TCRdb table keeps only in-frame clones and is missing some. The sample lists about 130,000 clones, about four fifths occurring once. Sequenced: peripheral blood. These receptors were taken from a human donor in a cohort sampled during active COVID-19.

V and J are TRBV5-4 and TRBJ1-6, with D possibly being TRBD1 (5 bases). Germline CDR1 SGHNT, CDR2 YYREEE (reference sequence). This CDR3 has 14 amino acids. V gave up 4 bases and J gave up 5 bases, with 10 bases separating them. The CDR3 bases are TGTGCCAGCAGCACCCAGGGAAATAATTCACCCCTCCACTTT. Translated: CASSTQGNNSPLHF.

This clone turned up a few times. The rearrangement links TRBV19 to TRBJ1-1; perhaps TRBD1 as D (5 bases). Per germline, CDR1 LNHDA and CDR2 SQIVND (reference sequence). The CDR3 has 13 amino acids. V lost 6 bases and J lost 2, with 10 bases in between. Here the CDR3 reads CASRRQTNTEAFF. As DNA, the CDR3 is TGTGCCAGTAGACGACAGACTAACACTGAAGCTTTCTTT.